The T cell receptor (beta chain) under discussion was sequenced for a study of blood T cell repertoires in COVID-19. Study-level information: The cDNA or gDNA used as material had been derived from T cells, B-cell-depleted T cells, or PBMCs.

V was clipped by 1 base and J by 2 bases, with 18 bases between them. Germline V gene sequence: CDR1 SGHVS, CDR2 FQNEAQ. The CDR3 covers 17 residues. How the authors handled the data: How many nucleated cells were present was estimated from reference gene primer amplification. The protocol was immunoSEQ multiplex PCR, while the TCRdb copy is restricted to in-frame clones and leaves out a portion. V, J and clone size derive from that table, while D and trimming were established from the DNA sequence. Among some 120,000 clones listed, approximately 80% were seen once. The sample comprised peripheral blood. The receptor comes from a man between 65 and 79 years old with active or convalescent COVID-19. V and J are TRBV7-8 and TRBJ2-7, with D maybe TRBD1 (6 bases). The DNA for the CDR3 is TGTGCCAGCAGCTTAGGGACAGCCCTTAGTCCAACCTACGAGCAGTACTTC. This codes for CASSLGTALSPTYEQYF. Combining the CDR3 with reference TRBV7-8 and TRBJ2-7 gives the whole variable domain GAGVSQSPRYKVAKRGQDVALRCDPISGHVSLFWYQQALGQGPEFLTYFQNEAQLDKSGLPSDRFFAERPEGSVSTLKIQRTQQEDSAVYLCASSLGTALSPTYEQYFGPGTRLTVT.